This section outlines one TCR beta chain sequence together with its context. Its antigen is not identified. These data come from a study of shared clonotypes between healthy human individuals. Whole-study context: Per-donor plates numbered three CD4 naive, three CD4 memory, two CD8 naive and one CD8 memory.

Source study methods: Junction-only immunoSEQ sequences carried no quality scores, so filtering differed. Repertoires were generated with immunoSEQ multiplex PCR, while TCRdb's copy carries only in-frame clones and drops some. The V and J calls and clone size are taken from that table; D and trimming were inferred from the DNA. The table has some 2 million clones, roughly 95% seen once. Per germline, CDR1 SGHAT and CDR2 FQNNGV. V lost 0 bases and J 6 bases, leaving 14 bases between the germline ends. The CDR3 extends over 15 amino acids. Points from the study as a whole: It was the few donors that limited the genetic and exposure-history diversity represented. Blood alone was sampled, and tissue repertoires likely differ.

This chain connects TRBV11-2 to TRBJ1-2; D not resolved. This TCR came from a young man in good health. Sequenced: naive CD4+ T cells sorted from blood. Regarding subset: CD45RA+ positively selected. The CDR3 DNA is TGTGCCAGCAGCTTAGAGCCGGGTCTAAAGAATGGCTACACCTTC. It specifies CASSLEPGLKNGYTF. The entire variable domain, with the rest obtained from reference TRBV11-2 and TRBJ1-2, is as follows: EAGVAQSPRYKIIEKRQSVAFWCNPISGHATLYWYQQILGQGPKLLIQFQNNGVVDDSQLPKDRFSAERLKGVDSTLKIQPAKLEDSAVYLCASSLEPGLKNGYTFGSGTRLTVV.